This TCR beta chain was recovered during a study of T cell responses to AZD1222 COVID-19 vaccine. Turning to this clone: What it recognizes is unknown.

General study results and limits: Baseline serostatus was positive in only six AZD1222 recipients. Epitopes outside B.1.351 and B.1.1.7 mutated regions reportedly drew nearly half of spike TCRs.

Profiling relied on immunoSEQ multiplex PCR, and the TCRdb table lists in-frame clones only, not all of them. Among roughly 170,000 clones, about nine tenths were seen once, and the ten largest hold 2.5% to 3%. After removal of 6 bases from V and 3 bases from J, the junction contained 11 bases not matched to a gene. Germline-derived CDR1 and CDR2 are MNHEY and SMNVEV (reference sequence). CDR3 length: 16 amino acids. This receptor was obtained from an adult in good health. This sequence joins TRBV27 and TRBJ2-7, with 10 bases matching TRBD2. Sample: peripheral blood, taken on day 0 of AZD1222 vaccination. CDR3 DNA: TGTGCCAGCAGCTCAGAAAGGACTAGCGGCAACTACGAGCAGTACTTC. Encoded protein: CASSSERTSGNYEQYF.